The rows below give T cell receptor beta chains drawn from one sample of a study of cytomegalovirus exposure and HLA in healthy donors. The repertoire was sequenced with immunoSEQ multiplex PCR; TCRdb's copy has only in-frame clones and lacks some. The table lists 90,000 or so clones, roughly 77% of them singletons. The material sequenced was PBMCs. The receptors were sampled from a man aged 60 to 75 in good health and CMV-seronegative. The CDR3 runs from the conserved cysteine through the conserved F or W. A D gene is named only where the DNA matches it firmly. The size entry is marked missing in some rows and otherwise reads once, few, many or a size class.

j_call v_call clone_size d_call cdr3_length cdr3_aa cdr3_nt
TRBJ2-7 TRBV7-7 NA TRBD2 13 CASSAAGGSEQYF TGTGCTAGCAGCGCCGCGGGCGGGAGCGAGCAGTACTTC
TRBJ1-1 TRBV2 NA NA 14 CASRDSTGMTEAFF TGTGCCAGCAGAGACAGTACAGGGATGACTGAAGCTTTCTTT
TRBJ2-2 TRBV18 NA TRBD1 15 CASSPRGPGTGELFF TGTGCCAGCTCACCAAGGGGGCCCGGCACCGGGGAGCTGTTTTTT
TRBJ2-2 TRBV7-3 once TRBD2 14 CASSPSGATGELFF TGTGCCAGCAGCCCGAGCGGGGCGACTGGGGAGCTGTTTTTT
TRBJ2-7 TRBV19 NA NA 15 CASSISVGSSYEQYF TGTGCCAGTAGTATATCTGTTGGGAGCTCCTACGAGCAGTACTTC
TRBJ1-2 TRBV6-6 NA TRBD1 15 CASSLPGGIGYGYTF TGTGCCAGCAGTCTCCCAGGGGGCATAGGCTATGGCTACACCTTC
TRBJ1-2 TRBV6-1 NA NA 12 CASSVQDYGYTF TGTGCCAGCAGTGTTCAGGACTATGGCTACACCTTC
TRBJ1-1 TRBV2 NA TRBD1 12 CASKPGGTEAFF TGTGCCAGCAAACCAGGGGGTACTGAAGCTTTCTTT
TRBJ2-3 TRBV5-5 NA NA 15 CASSPPPGVGDTQYF TGTGCCAGCAGCCCACCCCCCGGGGTGGGAGATACGCAGTATTTT
TRBJ1-4 TRBV7-7 NA NA 12 CARGGQGEKLFF TGTGCAAGGGGGGGGCAGGGAGAAAAACTGTTTTTT
TRBJ2-3 TRBV2 NA NA 15 CASTRVRAGTDTQYF TGTGCCAGCACCCGAGTCAGGGCCGGGACAGATACGCAGTATTTT
TRBJ2-7 TRBV5-6 NA NA 12 CASSLGLYEQYF TGTGCCAGCAGCCTCGGACTTTACGAGCAGTACTTC
TRBJ2-5 TRBV7-8 NA TRBD2 13 CASASEGGETQYF TGTGCCAGCGCCTCGGAGGGAGGGGAGACCCAGTACTTC
TRBJ2-3 TRBV18 NA NA 14 CASSPRGGTDTQYF TGTGCCAGCTCCCCCAGGGGCGGCACAGATACGCAGTATTTT
TRBJ2-1 TRBV15 NA TRBD2 15 CATSIPVAGANEQFF TGTGCCACCAGCATTCCCGTAGCGGGGGCGAATGAGCAGTTCTTC
TRBJ1-1 TRBV29-1 NA TRBD1 16 CSVPPGQQPENTEAFF TGCAGCGTTCCGCCGGGACAGCAGCCCGAAAACACTGAAGCTTTCTTT
TRBJ1-2 TRBV30 NA NA 14 CAWSRQGNGYGYTF TGTGCCTGGAGTCGCCAGGGGAATGGCTATGGCTACACCTTC
TRBJ1-1 TRBV19 NA TRBD1 17 CASRHRDRGQEDTEAFF TGTGCCAGTAGGCACCGGGACAGGGGGCAGGAGGACACTGAAGCTTTCTTT
TRBJ1-1 TRBV27 NA TRBD1 13 CASSDRARTEAFF TGTGCCAGCAGCGACAGGGCGCGGACTGAAGCTTTCTTT
TRBJ1-5 TRBV2 few NA 14 CASSEANEGQPQHF TGTGCCAGCAGTGAGGCCAACGAGGGTCAGCCCCAGCATTTT
TRBJ1-6 TRBV21-1 NA NA 18 CASSKELPGPEYNSPLHF TGTGCCAGCAGCAAAGAATTACCGGGTCCAGAATATAATTCACCCCTCCACTTT
TRBJ2-3 TRBV29-1 NA NA 16 CSVEDLEGGTGDTQYF TGCAGCGTTGAAGACTTGGAGGGGGGGACGGGAGATACGCAGTATTTT
TRBJ2-7 TRBV5-6 few NA 16 CASSLDRSVGLYEQYF TGTGCCAGCAGCTTGGATCGCTCCGTGGGGCTCTACGAGCAGTACTTC
TRBJ2-5 TRBV19 NA NA 14 CASSTGVYQETQYF TGTGCCAGTAGTACAGGGGTTTACCAAGAAACCCAGTACTTC
TRBJ1-5 TRBV18 NA NA 16 CASSPGGGPGNRPQHF TGTGCCAGCTCACCGGGAGGGGGGCCCGGCAATCGGCCCCAGCATTTT
TRBJ1-5 TRBV7-2 few NA 16 CASSQLLGWSNQPQHF TGTGCCAGCAGCCAGCTTTTGGGCTGGAGCAATCAGCCCCAGCATTTT
TRBJ1-2 TRBV2 NA TRBD1 12 CASRGQNYGYTF TGTGCCAGCAGGGGACAGAACTATGGCTACACCTTC
TRBJ1-1 TRBV19 NA NA 15 CASSIGTGMDTEAFF TGTGCCAGTAGTATAGGAACAGGGATGGACACTGAAGCTTTCTTT
TRBJ1-1 TRBV30 NA NA 13 CAWSVGRNTEAFF TGTGCCTGGAGTGTCGGGAGGAACACTGAAGCTTTCTTT
TRBJ2-5 TRBV7-9 NA NA 16 CASSFIREVQGRAQYF TGTGCCAGCAGCTTCATAAGGGAGGTTCAGGGCAGGGCCCAGTACTTC
TRBJ2-1 TRBV9 NA NA 14 CASSVWTENNEQFF TGTGCCAGCAGCGTATGGACAGAAAACAATGAGCAGTTCTTC
TRBJ2-2 TRBV11-3 NA NA 14 CASSLVRNTGELFF TGTGCCAGCAGCTTAGTCAGGAACACCGGGGAGCTGTTTTTT
TRBJ1-3 TRBV10-3 NA TRBD1 16 CAISPHDRAFGNTIYF TGTGCCATCAGCCCCCACGACAGGGCTTTTGGAAACACCATATATTTT
TRBJ2-3 TRBV5-1 NA TRBD2 17 CASSLGVAGALVDTQYF TGCGCCAGCAGCTTGGGGGTAGCGGGGGCCCTAGTAGATACGCAGTATTTT
TRBJ2-7 TRBV19 NA TRBD1 13 CASSPDREYEQYF TGTGCCAGTAGCCCGGACAGGGAATACGAGCAGTACTTC
TRBJ2-3 TRBV11-2 few NA 15 CASSPWRSATDTQYF TGTGCCAGCAGCCCCTGGAGGTCGGCGACAGATACGCAGTATTTT
TRBJ1-1 TRBV11-2 NA NA 15 CASSFRGAVNTEAFF TGTGCCAGCAGCTTTCGGGGGGCTGTGAACACTGAAGCTTTCTTT
TRBJ2-2 TRBV5-1 once TRBD2 16 CASSLGGGDRTGELFF TGCGCCAGCAGCTTAGGCGGGGGGGACCGAACCGGGGAGCTGTTTTTT
TRBJ2-5 TRBV7-6 NA TRBD1 17 CASSPLRGQGAPETQYF TGTGCCAGCAGCCCCCTCCGGGGACAGGGAGCGCCGGAGACCCAGTACTTC
TRBJ2-1 TRBV7-9 few NA 15 CASIPSGASNNEQFF TGTGCCAGCATCCCCTCAGGGGCATCTAACAATGAGCAGTTCTTC
TRBJ2-5 TRBV19 NA TRBD2 16 CASSIKLAGRQETQYF TGTGCCAGTAGTATAAAGTTAGCGGGGCGTCAAGAGACCCAGTACTTC
TRBJ2-3 TRBV7-3 NA TRBD2 16 CASRPGTSGGTDTQYF TGTGCCAGCAGACCTGGGACTAGCGGGGGCACAGATACGCAGTATTTT
TRBJ2-1 TRBV6-1 NA NA 14 CASTLSLISNEQFF TGTGCCAGCACTCTCTCCCTAATTAGCAATGAGCAGTTCTTC
TRBJ2-5 TRBV5-1 NA NA 13 CASSLGLVGTQYF TGCGCCAGCAGCCTGGGGCTAGTCGGGACCCAGTACTTC
TRBJ2-3 TRBV9 NA TRBD2 17 CASSVGAGNRPTDTQYF TGTGCCAGCAGCGTAGGAGCGGGGAACCGTCCCACAGATACGCAGTATTTT
TRBJ1-1 TRBV23-1 once NA 15 CASSQSHAWRRGAFF TGCGCCAGCAGTCAATCGCATGCGTGGAGGAGGGGAGCTTTCTTT
TRBJ1-1 TRBV6-1 NA NA 12 CASVTANTEAFF TGTGCCAGTGTGACAGCGAACACTGAAGCTTTCTTT
TRBJ2-1 TRBV4-1 NA TRBD1 19 CASSQVGQGAHRVYNEQFF TGCGCCAGCAGCCAAGTAGGACAGGGAGCCCACCGGGTCTACAATGAGCAGTTCTTC
TRBJ2-7 TRBV7-2 few NA 14 CASSLAGGSYEQYF TGTGCCAGCAGCTTAGCGGGGGGTTCCTACGAGCAGTACTTC
TRBJ2-3 TRBV9 few TRBD1 15 CASSPGGLSTDTQYF TGTGCCAGCAGCCCAGGGGGCCTGAGCACAGATACGCAGTATTTT
TRBJ1-2 TRBV15 NA TRBD1 14 CATSRGTGVGGYTF TGTGCCACCAGCAGAGGGACAGGGGTTGGCGGCTACACCTTC
TRBJ1-2 TRBV5-1 NA NA 15 CASSTESIANYGYTF TGCGCCAGCAGCACCGAATCCATAGCTAACTATGGCTACACCTTC
TRBJ2-1 TRBV11-2 NA TRBD2 15 CASRPTWGRDNEQFF TGTGCCAGCAGGCCGACCTGGGGGAGGGACAATGAGCAGTTCTTC
TRBJ1-1 TRBV7-9 NA NA 12 CASSPSSTEAFF TGTGCCAGCAGCCCCTCGTCCACTGAAGCTTTCTTT
TRBJ2-5 TRBV30 NA TRBD2 15 CAWSSGLAGVETQYF TGTGCCTGGTCTTCGGGCCTAGCGGGGGTAGAGACCCAGTACTTC
TRBJ1-4 TRBV7-7 many TRBD1 15 CASSPGTGPNEKLFF TGTGCCAGCAGTCCGGGGACAGGACCTAATGAAAAACTGTTTTTT
TRBJ1-2 TRBV27 NA NA 16 CASSLGGGPFNYGYTF TGTGCCAGCAGTTTGGGGGGGGGTCCCTTTAACTATGGCTACACCTTC
TRBJ1-2 TRBV30 NA TRBD1 16 CAGRKVRGGATYGYTF TGTGCCGGGAGAAAGGTCAGAGGGGGCGCGACCTATGGCTACACCTTC